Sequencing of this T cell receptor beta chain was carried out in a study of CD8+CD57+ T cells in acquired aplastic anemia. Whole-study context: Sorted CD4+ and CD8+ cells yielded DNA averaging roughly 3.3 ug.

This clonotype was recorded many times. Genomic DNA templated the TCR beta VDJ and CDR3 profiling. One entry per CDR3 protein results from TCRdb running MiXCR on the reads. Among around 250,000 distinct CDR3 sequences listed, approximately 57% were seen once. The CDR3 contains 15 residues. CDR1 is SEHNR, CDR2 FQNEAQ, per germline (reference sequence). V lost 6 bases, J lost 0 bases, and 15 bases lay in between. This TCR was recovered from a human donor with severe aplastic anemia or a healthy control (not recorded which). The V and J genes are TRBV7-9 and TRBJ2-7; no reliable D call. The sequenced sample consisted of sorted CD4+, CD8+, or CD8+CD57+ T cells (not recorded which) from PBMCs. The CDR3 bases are TGTGCCAGCAGGTCCAGGACCACGAGCTCCTACGAGCAGTACTTC. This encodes CASRSRTTSSYEQYF.